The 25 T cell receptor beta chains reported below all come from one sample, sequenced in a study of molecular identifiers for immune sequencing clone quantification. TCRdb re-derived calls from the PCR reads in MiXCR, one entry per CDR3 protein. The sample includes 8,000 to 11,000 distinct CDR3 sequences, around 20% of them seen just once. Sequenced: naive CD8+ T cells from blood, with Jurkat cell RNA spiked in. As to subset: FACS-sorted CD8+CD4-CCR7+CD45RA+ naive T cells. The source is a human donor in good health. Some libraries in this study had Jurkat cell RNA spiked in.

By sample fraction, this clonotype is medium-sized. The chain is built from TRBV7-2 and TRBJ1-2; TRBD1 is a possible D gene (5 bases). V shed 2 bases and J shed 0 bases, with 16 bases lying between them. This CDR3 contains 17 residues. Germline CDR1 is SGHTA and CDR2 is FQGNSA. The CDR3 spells CASSLQWGEAANYGYTF. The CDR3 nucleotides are TGTGCCAGCAGCTTACAGTGGGGGGAAGCGGCTAACTATGGCTACACCTTC.

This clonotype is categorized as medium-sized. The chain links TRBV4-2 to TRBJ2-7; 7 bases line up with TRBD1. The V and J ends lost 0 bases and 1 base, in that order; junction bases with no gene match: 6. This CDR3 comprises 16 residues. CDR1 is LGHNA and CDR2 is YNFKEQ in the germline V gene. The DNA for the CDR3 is TGTGCCAGCAGCCAAGAAGCCGGGACAGTATCCTACGAGCAGTACTTC. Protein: CASSQEAGTVSYEQYF.

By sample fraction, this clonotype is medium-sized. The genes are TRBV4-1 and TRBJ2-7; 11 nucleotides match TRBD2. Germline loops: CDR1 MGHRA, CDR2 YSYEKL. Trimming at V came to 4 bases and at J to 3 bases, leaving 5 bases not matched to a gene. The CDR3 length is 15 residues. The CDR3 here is CASSLRLAGSYEQYF. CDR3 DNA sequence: TGCGCCAGCAGCCTCCGACTAGCGGGAAGCTACGAGCAGTACTTC.

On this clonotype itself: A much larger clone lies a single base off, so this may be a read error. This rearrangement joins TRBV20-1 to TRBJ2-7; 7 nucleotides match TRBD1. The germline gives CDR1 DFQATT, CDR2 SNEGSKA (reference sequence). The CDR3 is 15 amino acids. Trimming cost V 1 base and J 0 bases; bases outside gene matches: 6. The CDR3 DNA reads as TGCAGTGCTAGAGTTATGGGACAGCCCTCCTACGAGCAGTACTTC. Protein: CSARVMGQPSYEQYF.

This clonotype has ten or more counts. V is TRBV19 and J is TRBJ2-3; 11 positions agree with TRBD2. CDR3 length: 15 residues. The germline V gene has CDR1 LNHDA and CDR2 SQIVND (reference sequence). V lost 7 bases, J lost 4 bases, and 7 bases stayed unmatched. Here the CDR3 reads CASTKGLAAADTQYF. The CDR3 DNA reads TGTGCCAGTACTAAGGGACTAGCGGCCGCAGATACGCAGTATTTT. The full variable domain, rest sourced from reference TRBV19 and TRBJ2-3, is DGGITQSPKYLFRKEGQNVTLSCEQNLNHDAMYWYRQDPGQGLRLIYYSQIVNDFQKGDIAEGYSVSREKKESFPLTVTSAQKNPTAFYLCASTKGLAAADTQYFGPGTRLTVL.

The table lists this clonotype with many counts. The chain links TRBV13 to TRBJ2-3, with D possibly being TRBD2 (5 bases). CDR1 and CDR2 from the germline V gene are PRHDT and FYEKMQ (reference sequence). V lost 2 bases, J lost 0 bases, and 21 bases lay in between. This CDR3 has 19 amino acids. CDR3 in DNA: TGTGCCAGCAGCTTAAGTGGAGGAGCCACCAAGTCTAGCACAGATACGCAGTATTTT. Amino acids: CASSLSGGATKSSTDTQYF. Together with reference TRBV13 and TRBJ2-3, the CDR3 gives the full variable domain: AAGVIQSPRHLIKEKRETATLKCYPIPRHDTVYWYQQGPGQDPQFLISFYEKMQSDKGSIPDRFSAQQFSDYHSELNMSSLELGDSALYFCASSLSGGATKSSTDTQYFGPGTRLTVL.

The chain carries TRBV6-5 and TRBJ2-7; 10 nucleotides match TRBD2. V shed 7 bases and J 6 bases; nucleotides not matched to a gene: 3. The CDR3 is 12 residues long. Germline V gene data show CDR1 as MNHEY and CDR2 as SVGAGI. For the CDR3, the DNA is TGTGCCAGCAATATAGCGGGGGGCGAGCAGTACTTC. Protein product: CASNIAGGEQYF.

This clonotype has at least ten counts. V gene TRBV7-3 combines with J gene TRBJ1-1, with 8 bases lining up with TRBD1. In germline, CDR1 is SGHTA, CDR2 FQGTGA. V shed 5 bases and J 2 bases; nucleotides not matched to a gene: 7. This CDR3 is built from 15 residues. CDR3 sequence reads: CASSLTGTGNTEAFF. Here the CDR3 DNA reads TGTGCCAGCAGCCTGACCGGGACAGGAAACACTGAAGCTTTCTTT.

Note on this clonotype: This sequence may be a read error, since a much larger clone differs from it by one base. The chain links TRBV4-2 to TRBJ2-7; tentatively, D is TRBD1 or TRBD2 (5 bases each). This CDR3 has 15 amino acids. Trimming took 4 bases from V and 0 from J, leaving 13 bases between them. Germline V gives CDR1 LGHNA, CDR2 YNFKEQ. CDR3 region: CASSPRGPSSYEQYF. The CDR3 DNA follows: TGTGCCAGCAGCCCCCGGGGCCCGAGCTCCTACGAGCAGTACTTC.

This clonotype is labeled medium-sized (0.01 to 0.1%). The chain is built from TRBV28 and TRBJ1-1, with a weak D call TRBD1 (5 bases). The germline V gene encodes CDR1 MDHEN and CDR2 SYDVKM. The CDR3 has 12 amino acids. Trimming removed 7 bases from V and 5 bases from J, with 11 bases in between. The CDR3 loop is CASNRGRTEAFF. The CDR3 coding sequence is TGTGCCAGCAACCGGGGACGTACTGAAGCTTTCTTT.

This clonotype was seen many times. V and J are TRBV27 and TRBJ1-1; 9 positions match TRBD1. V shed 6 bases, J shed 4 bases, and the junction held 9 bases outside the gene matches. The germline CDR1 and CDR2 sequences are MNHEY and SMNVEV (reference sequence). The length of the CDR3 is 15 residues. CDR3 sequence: CASSETGGWSTEAFF. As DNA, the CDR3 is TGTGCCAGCAGCGAAACAGGGGGCTGGAGCACTGAAGCTTTCTTT.

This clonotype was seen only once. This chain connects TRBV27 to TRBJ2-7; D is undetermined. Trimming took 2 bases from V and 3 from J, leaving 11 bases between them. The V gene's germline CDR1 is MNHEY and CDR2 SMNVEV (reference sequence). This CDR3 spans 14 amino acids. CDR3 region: CASSLGPINYEQYF. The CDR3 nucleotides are TGTGCCAGCAGTTTAGGACCGATAAACTACGAGCAGTACTTC.

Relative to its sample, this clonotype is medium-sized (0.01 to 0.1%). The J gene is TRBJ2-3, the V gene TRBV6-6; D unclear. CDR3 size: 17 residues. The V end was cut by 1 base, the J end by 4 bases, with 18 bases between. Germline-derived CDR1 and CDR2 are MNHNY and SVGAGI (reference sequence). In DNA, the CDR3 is TGTGCCAGCAGTTACTTTAGTCCGGGCCTCCGTCCAGATACGCAGTATTTT. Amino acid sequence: CASSYFSPGLRPDTQYF.

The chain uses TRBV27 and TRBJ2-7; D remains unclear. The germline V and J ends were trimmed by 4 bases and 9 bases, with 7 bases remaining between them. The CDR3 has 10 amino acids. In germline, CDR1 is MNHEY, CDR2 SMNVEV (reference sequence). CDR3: CASSSLWQYF. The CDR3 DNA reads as TGTGCCAGCAGTTCCCTGTGGCAGTACTTC.

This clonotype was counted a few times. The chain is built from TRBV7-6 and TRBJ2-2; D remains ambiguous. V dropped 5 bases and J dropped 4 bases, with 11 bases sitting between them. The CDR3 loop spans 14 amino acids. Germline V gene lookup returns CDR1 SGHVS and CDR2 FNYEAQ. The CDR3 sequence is CASSAQYSTGELFF. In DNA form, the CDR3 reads TGTGCCAGCAGCGCCCAGTACAGCACCGGGGAGCTGTTTTTT. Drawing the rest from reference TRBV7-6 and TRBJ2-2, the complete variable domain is GAGVSQSPRYKVTKRGQDVALRCDPISGHVSLYWYRQALGQGPEFLTYFNYEAQQDKSGLPNDRFSAERPEGSISTLTIQRTEQRDSAMYRCASSAQYSTGELFFGEGSRLTVL.

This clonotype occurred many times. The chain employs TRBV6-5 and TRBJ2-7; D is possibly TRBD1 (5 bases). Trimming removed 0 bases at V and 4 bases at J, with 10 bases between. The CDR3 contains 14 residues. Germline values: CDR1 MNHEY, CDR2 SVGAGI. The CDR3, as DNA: TGTGCCAGCAGTTACTCCCCGACAGAATACGAGCAGTACTTC. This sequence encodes CASSYSPTEYEQYF.

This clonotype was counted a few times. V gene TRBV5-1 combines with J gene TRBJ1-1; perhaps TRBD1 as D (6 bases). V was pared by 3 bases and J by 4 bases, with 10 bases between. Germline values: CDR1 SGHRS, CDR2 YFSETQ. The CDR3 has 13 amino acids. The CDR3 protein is CASSWAGVTEAFF. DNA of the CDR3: TGCGCCAGCAGCTGGGCAGGGGTCACTGAAGCTTTCTTT.

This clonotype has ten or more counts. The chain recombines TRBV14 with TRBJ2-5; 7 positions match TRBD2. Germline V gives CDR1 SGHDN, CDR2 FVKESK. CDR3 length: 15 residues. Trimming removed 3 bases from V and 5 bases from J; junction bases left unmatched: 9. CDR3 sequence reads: CASSQSRGRGETQYF. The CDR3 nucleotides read TGTGCCAGCAGCCAGAGCCGCGGGAGAGGGGAGACCCAGTACTTC. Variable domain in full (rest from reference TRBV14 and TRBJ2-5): EAGVTQFPSHSVIEKGQTVTLRCDPISGHDNLYWYRRVMGKEIKFLLHFVKESKQDESGMPNNRFLAERTGGTYSTLKVQPAELEDSGVYFCASSQSRGRGETQYFGPGTRLLVL.

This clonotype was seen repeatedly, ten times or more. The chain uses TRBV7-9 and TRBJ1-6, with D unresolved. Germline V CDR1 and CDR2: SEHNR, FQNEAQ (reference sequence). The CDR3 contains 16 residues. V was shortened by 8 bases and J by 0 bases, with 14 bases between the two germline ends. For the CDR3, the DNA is TGTGCCAGCTCCTGGGGAGAGAGCTCCTATAATTCACCCCTCCACTTT. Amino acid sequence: CASSWGESSYNSPLHF. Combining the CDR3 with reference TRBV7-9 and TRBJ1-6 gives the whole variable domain DTGVSQNPRHKITKRGQNVTFRCDPISEHNRLYWYRQTLGQGPEFLTYFQNEAQLEKSRLLSDRFSAERPKGSFSTLEIQRTEQGDSAMYLCASSWGESSYNSPLHFGNGTRLTVT.

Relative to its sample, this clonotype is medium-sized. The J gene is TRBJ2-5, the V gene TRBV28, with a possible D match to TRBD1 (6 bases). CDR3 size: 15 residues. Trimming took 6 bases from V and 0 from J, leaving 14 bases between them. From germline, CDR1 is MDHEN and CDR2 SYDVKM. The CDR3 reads CASRLWTANQETQYF. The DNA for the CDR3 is TGTGCCAGCAGGCTGTGGACAGCGAACCAAGAGACCCAGTACTTC. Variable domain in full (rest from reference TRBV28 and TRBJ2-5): DVKVTQSSRYLVKRTGEKVFLECVQDMDHENMFWYRQDPGLGLRLIYFSYDVKMKEKGDIPEGYSVSREKKERFSLILESASTNQTSMYLCASRLWTANQETQYFGPGTRLLVL.

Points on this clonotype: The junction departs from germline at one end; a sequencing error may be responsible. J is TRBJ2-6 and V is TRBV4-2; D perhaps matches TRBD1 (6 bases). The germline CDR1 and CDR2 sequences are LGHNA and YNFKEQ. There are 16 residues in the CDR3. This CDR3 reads CAGSNPGVDGANVLTF. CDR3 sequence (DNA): TGTGCCGGCAGCAACCCAGGGGTAGATGGGGCCAACGTCCTGACTTTC.

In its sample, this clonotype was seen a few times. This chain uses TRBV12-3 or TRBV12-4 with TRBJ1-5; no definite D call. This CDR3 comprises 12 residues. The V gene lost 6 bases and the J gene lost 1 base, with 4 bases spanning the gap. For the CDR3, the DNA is TGTGCCAGCAGAGTGAGCAATCAGCCCCAGCATTTT. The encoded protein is CASRVSNQPQHF.

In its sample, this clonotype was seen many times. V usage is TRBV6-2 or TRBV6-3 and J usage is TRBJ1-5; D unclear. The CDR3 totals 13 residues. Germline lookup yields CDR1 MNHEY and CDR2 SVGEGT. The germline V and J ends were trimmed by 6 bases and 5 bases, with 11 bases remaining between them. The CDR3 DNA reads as TGTGCCAGCAGCCCCAGAACCCATCAGCCCCAGCATTTT. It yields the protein CASSPRTHQPQHF.

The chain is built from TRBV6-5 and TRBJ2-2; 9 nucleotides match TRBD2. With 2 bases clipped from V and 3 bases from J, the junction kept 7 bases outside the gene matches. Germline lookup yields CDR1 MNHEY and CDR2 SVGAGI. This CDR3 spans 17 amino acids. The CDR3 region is CASSYVSGSLYTGELFF. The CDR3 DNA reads TGTGCCAGCAGTTACGTTAGCGGGAGTCTGTACACCGGGGAGCTGTTTTTT.

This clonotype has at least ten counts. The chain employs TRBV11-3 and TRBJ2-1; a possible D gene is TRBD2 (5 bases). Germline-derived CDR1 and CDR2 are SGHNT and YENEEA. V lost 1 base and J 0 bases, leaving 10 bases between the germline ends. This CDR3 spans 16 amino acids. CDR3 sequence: CASSLAAVFSYNEQFF. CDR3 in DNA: TGTGCCAGCAGCTTAGCAGCGGTTTTCTCCTACAATGAGCAGTTCTTC.